This entry lists 26 T cell receptor beta chains sequenced from one sample in a study of blood T cell repertoires in COVID-19. Only in-frame clones appear in the TCRdb table, and some are missing; sequencing was by immunoSEQ multiplex PCR. The repertoire has roughly 95,000 clones, about 86% of them found once; the top ten carry roughly 4%. The sequencing sample was made of peripheral blood. The receptor source for this set is a man in his sixties with acute or convalescent COVID-19.

The rearrangement uses TRBV10-3 and TRBJ2-3; the match to TRBD2 covers 13 bases. There are 18 residues in the CDR3. V trimming: 0 bases; J trimming: 1 base; junction bases outside the gene matches: 4. The germline V gene encodes CDR1 ENHRY and CDR2 SYGVKD. CDR3 region: CAISESNGLAGGTDTQYF. CDR3 sequence (DNA): TGTGCCATCAGTGAGTCGAATGGACTAGCGGGAGGCACAGATACGCAGTATTTT.

There are many counts of this clone. The V call is TRBV27, the J call TRBJ2-7, with D possibly TRBD1 on 6 matching bases. Germline V gene lookup returns CDR1 MNHEY and CDR2 SMNVEV (reference sequence). V was shortened by 8 bases and J by 2 bases, with 19 bases between the two germline ends. The CDR3 is 15 residues long. The CDR3 here is CASESSLTGPYEQYV. CDR3 nucleotides: TGTGCCAGCGAGAGCTCCCTGACAGGTCCCTACGAGCAGTACGTC.

This rearrangement joins TRBV5-6 to TRBJ2-3, with D perhaps matching TRBD2 (5 bases). V lost 4 bases and J 2 bases, leaving 14 bases between the germline ends. The CDR3 contains 15 residues. Germline-derived CDR1 and CDR2 are SGHDT and YYEEEE. CDR3 sequence reads: CASSLPDGNTDTQYF. The CDR3 DNA is TGTGCCAGCAGCCTACCGGACGGGAACACAGATACGCAGTATTTT.

J is TRBJ2-7 and V is TRBV3-1 (or the pseudogene TRBV3-2); D not certain. With 1 base removed from V and 4 bases from J, the gap between germline ends came to 2 bases. This CDR3 is 11 amino acids long. Germline CDR1 and CDR2: LGHDT and YNNKEL (reference sequence). The CDR3 here is CASSQAYEQYF. CDR3 nucleotide sequence: TGTGCCAGCAGCCAAGCTTACGAGCAGTACTTC.

The CDR3 nucleotides read TGTGCCAGCAGCTGGGGGCCGATTGAATACAGGGAGCTGTTTTTT. Its protein product is CASSWGPIEYRELFF. The rearrangement links TRBV11-2 to TRBJ2-2, with a weak D call TRBD1 (6 bases). This CDR3 is built from 15 residues. V lost 4 bases and J lost 9, with 18 bases in between. Per germline, CDR1 SGHAT and CDR2 FQNNGV. The whole variable domain, remainder taken from reference TRBV11-2 and TRBJ2-2, is EAGVAQSPRYKIIEKRQSVAFWCNPISGHATLYWYQQILGQGPKLLIQFQNNGVVDDSQLPKDRFSAERLKGVDSTLKIQPAKLEDSAVYLCASSWGPIEYRELFFGEGSRLTVL.

The chain has TRBV19 and TRBJ1-3; 8 bases line up with TRBD1. CDR3 length equals 15 residues. Germline loops: CDR1 LNHDA, CDR2 SQIVND (reference sequence). With 7 bases clipped from V and 2 bases from J, the junction kept 7 bases outside the gene matches. CDR3 bases: TGTGCCAGTATTTCCGGACAGGGCACTGGAAACACCATATATTTT. It translates to CASISGQGTGNTIYF.

The chain couples TRBV11-2 to TRBJ2-1; 16 nucleotides match TRBD2. Per germline, CDR1 SGHAT and CDR2 FQNNGV. The CDR3 has 18 amino acids. The V and J ends lost 1 base and 6 bases, in that order; junction bases with no gene match: 6. The CDR3 sequence: CASSLGPGLAGGGNEQFF. The CDR3 nucleotides read TGTGCCAGCAGCTTAGGACCGGGACTAGCGGGAGGGGGCAATGAGCAGTTCTTC.

The rearrangement joins TRBV7-2 to TRBJ2-1; 9 nucleotides align to TRBD2. The CDR3 covers 15 residues. The germline V gene has CDR1 SGHTA and CDR2 FQGNSA. After removal of 5 bases from V and 9 bases from J, the junction contained 11 bases not matched to a gene. The CDR3 region is CASSPRIAGVPEQFF. In nucleotides, the CDR3 is TGTGCCAGCAGCCCCCGAATAGCGGGAGTTCCTGAGCAGTTCTTC.

The rearrangement joins TRBV19 to TRBJ2-1, with 7 bases that match TRBD2. This CDR3 is built from 15 residues. The germline CDR1 and CDR2 sequences are LNHDA and SQIVND (reference sequence). V was pared by 7 bases and J by 0 bases, with 6 bases of the junction left unmatched. CDR3 DNA sequence: TGTGCCAGTAAACTAGCGACCAGCTCCTACAATGAGCAGTTCTTC. This gives the protein CASKLATSSYNEQFF.

J is TRBJ1-1 and V is TRBV11-3; 8 bases match TRBD1. The CDR3 contains 15 residues. The germline CDR1 and CDR2 sequences are SGHNT and YENEEA. V lost 4 bases to trimming and J lost 3 bases; unmatched junction nucleotides: 7. The CDR3 loop is CASSSTRQGYTEAFF. CDR3 sequence (DNA): TGTGCCAGCAGCTCGACGAGACAGGGGTACACTGAAGCTTTCTTT.

The V call is TRBV10-2, the J call TRBJ2-5; D ambiguous. Trimming removed 6 bases at V and 1 base at J, with 6 bases between. The CDR3 contains 12 residues. Germline V gene sequence: CDR1 WSHSY, CDR2 SAAADI. In DNA form, the CDR3 reads TGCGCCAGCAGGGCCAGCCAAGAGACCCAGTACTTC. Amino acid sequence: CASRASQETQYF.

This clone has just one count. This chain joins TRBV5-1 and TRBJ2-3, with 8 bases aligning to TRBD2. V shed 0 bases, J shed 6 bases, and the junction held 6 bases outside the gene matches. Germline V CDR1 and CDR2: SGHRS, YFSETQ. This CDR3 comprises 15 residues. The CDR3 nucleotides are TGCGCCAGCAGCTTGGATCCAGCGGGGGCGGATACGCAGTATTTT. Amino acids: CASSLDPAGADTQYF.

CDR3: CASTKPGTANTEAFF. The DNA for the CDR3 is TGTGCCAGCACCAAGCCCGGGACAGCGAACACTGAAGCTTTCTTT. The chain employs TRBV5-4 and TRBJ1-1, with 7 bases identical to TRBD1. Germline V CDR1 and CDR2: SGHNT, YYREEE (reference sequence). The CDR3 extends over 15 amino acids. The ends lost 6 bases at V and 1 base at J; junction bases unmatched: 9.

The chain uses TRBV7-6 and TRBJ1-1; D is possibly TRBD1 (6 bases). Per the germline V gene, CDR1 is SGHVS and CDR2 is FNYEAQ. This CDR3 is built from 13 residues. V was pared by 6 bases and J by 3 bases, with 11 bases between. Here the CDR3 reads CASSFGQYTEAFF. The CDR3 DNA reads TGTGCCAGCAGTTTTGGACAGTACACTGAAGCTTTCTTT.

This clone occurred many times. The V call is TRBV5-4, the J call TRBJ1-2; TRBD1 is a possible D gene (5 bases). Trimming removed 6 bases at V and 2 bases at J, with 14 bases between. The CDR3 totals 14 residues. Per the germline V gene, CDR1 is SGHNT and CDR2 is YYREEE (reference sequence). The CDR3 region is CASTITGGNYGYTF. The CDR3 DNA is TGTGCCAGCACCATAACCGGGGGGAACTATGGCTACACCTTC.

This chain joins TRBV3-1 (or the pseudogene TRBV3-2) and TRBJ1-1; 10 bases agree with TRBD1. There are 13 residues in the CDR3. V was clipped by 2 bases and J by 10 bases; unmatched bases: 4. From germline, CDR1 is LGHDT and CDR2 YNNKEL (reference sequence). The CDR3 spells CASSQTGTGAAFF. The CDR3 DNA sequence: TGTGCCAGCAGCCAAACGGGGACAGGGGCAGCTTTCTTT.

This chain joins TRBV6-2 or TRBV6-3 and TRBJ2-1; 14 bases match TRBD2. The germline V gene has CDR1 MNHEY and CDR2 SVGEGT. J lost 7 bases, V lost 6 bases, and 8 bases had no gene match. This CDR3 has 16 amino acids. CDR3 nucleotides: TGTGCCAGCAGCTTCCCGAGACTAGCGGGGGGGAATGAGCAGTTCTTC. Protein product: CASSFPRLAGGNEQFF.

This CDR3 reads CASSRDFSTGELFF. CDR3 in DNA: TGTGCCAGCAGCCGGGACTTTTCAACCGGGGAGCTGTTTTTT. The V gene is TRBV7-2, the J gene TRBJ2-2, with D possibly matching TRBD2 (6 bases). Germline V gives CDR1 SGHTA, CDR2 FQGNSA. CDR3 size: 14 residues. With 5 bases removed from V and 5 bases from J, the gap between germline ends came to 12 bases.

This chain joins TRBV6-6 and TRBJ2-7; 7 nucleotides match TRBD2. The V gene's germline CDR1 is MNHNY and CDR2 SVGAGI (reference sequence). The CDR3 spans 13 residues. V lost 8 bases and J lost 2; bases outside the gene matches: 6. CDR3 in DNA: TGTGCCAGCCGGGACTACCGAGCCTACGAGCAGTACTTC. As protein: CASRDYRAYEQYF.

The gene calls are TRBV12-3 or TRBV12-4 and TRBJ2-7; D is possibly TRBD1 (5 bases). This CDR3 is 12 amino acids long. Trimming cost V 6 bases and J 3 bases, with 9 bases left between them. CDR3 coding DNA: TGTGCCAGCAGCGACAGTTTCTACGAGCAGTACGTC. Amino acid sequence: CASSDSFYEQYV.

The rearrangement uses TRBV18 and TRBJ1-1; a weak D match, TRBD1 (5 bases). The germline V and J ends were trimmed by 6 bases and 0 bases, with 17 bases remaining between them. CDR3 length equals 16 residues. Germline V lookup: CDR1 KGHSH, CDR2 LQKENI. The CDR3 sequence: CASSPRPVGLNTEAFF. The CDR3 DNA reads as TGTGCCAGCTCTCCCCGACCCGTGGGGCTGAACACTGAAGCTTTCTTT.

This sequence joins TRBV6-2 or TRBV6-3 and TRBJ2-1; 10 bases line up with TRBD2. Trimming at V came to 7 bases and at J to 0 bases, leaving 3 bases not matched to a gene. The CDR3 has 15 amino acids. CDR1 MNHEY and CDR2 SVGEGT come from the germline V gene. The CDR3 here is CASIPSGSSYNEQFF. Written as DNA, the CDR3 is TGTGCCAGCATCCCTAGCGGGAGCTCCTACAATGAGCAGTTCTTC.

V and J are TRBV30 and TRBJ2-7, with 12 bases fitting TRBD2. With V trimmed by 2 bases and J by 1 base, 0 bases remained unmatched. This CDR3 has 14 residues. Per germline, CDR1 GTSNPN and CDR2 SVGIG (reference sequence). The DNA of the CDR3 is TGTGCCTGGAGTACTAGCGGGGGGTCCTACGAGCAGTACGTC. Its protein product is CAWSTSGGSYEQYV.

The chain recombines TRBV3-1 (or the pseudogene TRBV3-2) with TRBJ1-3, with a tentative D call TRBD1 (5 bases). With 0 bases removed from V and 1 base from J, the gap between germline ends came to 7 bases. Germline values: CDR1 LGHDT, CDR2 YNNKEL (reference sequence). The CDR3 length is 15 residues. The CDR3 region is CASSQEGGSGNTIYF. The CDR3 region has the DNA TGTGCCAGCAGCCAAGAGGGGGGATCTGGAAACACCATATATTTT.

V is TRBV5-6 and J is TRBJ1-3, with D maybe TRBD1 (5 bases). V lost 0 bases to trimming and J lost 0 bases, with 7 bases between them. The CDR3 spans 15 residues. Looked up from germline, CDR1 is SGHDT and CDR2 is YYEEEE. The CDR3 DNA reads TGTGCCAGCAGCTTGGGCGGGGGCTCTGGAAACACCATATATTTT. This translates into CASSLGGGSGNTIYF.

The J gene is TRBJ2-4, the V gene TRBV27; weak D call: TRBD1 (6 bases). The germline CDR1 and CDR2 sequences are MNHEY and SMNVEV (reference sequence). Trimming shortened V by 2 bases and J by 4 bases, and 12 bases separated the two germline ends. This CDR3 spans 15 amino acids. In nucleotides, the CDR3 is TGTGCCAGCAGTTTACTCGACAGGACAAAAAACATTCAGTACTTC. It specifies CASSLLDRTKNIQYF.